The next 20 T cell receptor beta chains were all read from a single sample in a study of shared clonotypes between healthy human individuals (TCRdb year 2020). Libraries were constructed by the immunoSEQ multiplex PCR assay. The immuneACCESS repertoire file appears here via TCRdb, limited to in-frame rearrangements. These files lack a portion of the clones; in checked studies, under half of the deficit traces to unresolved V genes, and the cause of the others is not known. The sample table contains roughly 1,000,000 clones; only one count was recorded for about 84% of them. 0.5% to 0.65% of the sample is held by the ten biggest clonotypes. The specimen sequenced was memory CD4+ T cells from PBMCs. The cell subset or site label, as the study defines it: CD45RA-negative fraction. The source of these receptors is a man between 18 and 29 years old in good health. Some clones in this sample may be carry-over from other donors' samples.

This chain uses TRBV6-6 with TRBJ2-2, with TRBD2 identical over 11 bases. Germline trimming cut 6 bases from V and 4 bases from J; bases unmatched to any gene: 4. Germline V CDR1 and CDR2: MNHNY, SVGAGI (reference sequence). CDR3 length: 15 residues. As DNA, the CDR3 is TGTGCCAGCAGACTAGCGGGAGCAAGCACCGGGGAGCTGTTTTTT. Translated: CASRLAGASTGELFF.

CDR3 sequence: CASSPAQLWGYEQYF. The CDR3 coding sequence is TGTGCCAGCAGCCCAGCCCAGTTGTGGGGCTACGAGCAGTACTTC. This sequence joins TRBV7-2 and TRBJ2-7, with D uncertain. V was trimmed by 5 bases and J by 3 bases, leaving 17 bases between them. Germline CDR1 SGHTA, CDR2 FQGNSA. There are 15 residues in the CDR3.

The chain recombines TRBV7-6 with TRBJ1-3; D is undetermined. The CDR3 has 14 amino acids. The V end was cut by 1 base, the J end by 8 bases, with 12 bases between. CDR1 is SGHVS and CDR2 is FNYEAQ in the germline V gene. CDR3 bases: TGTGCCAGCAGCTTAGATCCTGGTACGGACACCATATATTTT. Protein product: CASSLDPGTDTIYF.

The rearrangement uses TRBV6-5 and TRBJ1-1; 8 bases line up with TRBD1. The CDR3 runs to 14 residues. With V trimmed by 6 bases and J by 1 base, 4 bases remained unmatched. The germline gives CDR1 MNHEY, CDR2 SVGAGI. This CDR3 is CASSGDRTNTEAFF. The CDR3 DNA is TGTGCCAGCAGCGGGGACAGGACGAACACTGAAGCTTTCTTT.

This chain connects TRBV18 to TRBJ2-4, with 10 positions matching TRBD2. The CDR3 runs to 17 residues. V trimming: 0 bases; J trimming: 7 bases; junction bases outside the gene matches: 9. Germline V lookup: CDR1 KGHSH, CDR2 LQKENI. CDR3 in DNA: TGTGCCAGCTCACCACCGGGGGTAGCGGGAGGATGGAACATTCAGTACTTC. Amino acids: CASSPPGVAGGWNIQYF.

The rearrangement uses TRBV19 and TRBJ1-2, with 7 bases that match TRBD1. Germline loops: CDR1 LNHDA, CDR2 SQIVND (reference sequence). V lost 8 bases and J lost 4; bases outside the gene matches: 7. This CDR3 has 13 residues. CDR3 nucleotide sequence: TGTGCCAGTCGCCCCGACAGGGCCTATGGCTACACCTTC. This encodes CASRPDRAYGYTF.

The chain links TRBV5-6 to TRBJ1-1, with 10 bases matching TRBD1. V dropped 4 bases and J dropped 4; count of bases not matched to a gene: 7. Per germline, CDR1 SGHDT and CDR2 YYEEEE. The CDR3 contains 15 residues. In nucleotides, the CDR3 is TGTGCCAGCAGCGAGACAGGGGGCTCGGGCACTGAAGCTTTCTTT. This translates into CASSETGGSGTEAFF.

This rearrangement joins TRBV7-9 to TRBJ2-7; 11 nucleotides match TRBD1. The CDR3 contains 13 residues. Per the germline V gene, CDR1 is SEHNR and CDR2 is FQNEAQ (reference sequence). V shed 8 bases, J shed 3 bases, and the junction held 3 bases outside the gene matches. The CDR3 here is CASGTGGVYEQYF. The CDR3 nucleotides are TGTGCCAGCGGGACAGGGGGTGTCTACGAGCAGTACTTC. Together with reference TRBV7-9 and TRBJ2-7, the CDR3 gives the full variable domain: DTGVSQNPRHKITKRGQNVTFRCDPISEHNRLYWYRQTLGQGPEFLTYFQNEAQLEKSRLLSDRFSAERPKGSFSTLEIQRTEQGDSAMYLCASGTGGVYEQYFGPGTRLTVT.

This chain joins TRBV7-8 and TRBJ2-1; 13 nucleotides align to TRBD2. Germline V lookup: CDR1 SGHVS, CDR2 FQNEAQ. V was clipped by 5 bases and J by 2 bases; unmatched bases: 3. The CDR3 extends over 16 amino acids. Here the CDR3 reads CASSPGLAGPYNEQFF. CDR3 DNA sequence: TGTGCCAGCAGCCCGGGACTAGCGGGACCCTACAATGAGCAGTTCTTC.

The genes are TRBV28 and TRBJ2-7; no reliable D call. This CDR3 contains 14 residues. Per germline, CDR1 MDHEN and CDR2 SYDVKM. V was cut by 6 bases and J by 0 bases, with 12 bases left in between. CDR3 nucleotide sequence: TGTGCCAGCAGGCCCGGGTCTAGCTCCTACGAGCAGTACTTC. Its protein is CASRPGSSSYEQYF.

The V call is TRBV7-2, the J call TRBJ2-5; D is ambiguous. The CDR3 sequence is 11 residues long. The V gene's germline CDR1 is SGHTA and CDR2 FQGNSA. V lost 3 bases and J lost 7, with 6 bases in between. This chain's CDR3 is CASSFFRTQYF. CDR3 sequence (DNA): TGTGCCAGCAGCTTTTTTCGGACCCAGTACTTC.

On this clone itself: Other DNA sequences from this sample encode an identical CDR3 as well. This rearrangement joins TRBV5-1 to TRBJ1-1, with D possibly being TRBD1 (5 bases). The CDR3 is 13 residues long. The germline V and J ends were trimmed by 1 base and 2 bases, with 6 bases remaining between them. Germline CDR1 SGHRS, CDR2 YFSETQ. As DNA, the CDR3 is TGCGCCAGCAGCTTGCAGGGAAACACTGAAGCTTTCTTT. Translated: CASSLQGNTEAFF. The variable domain in full, with the rest retrieved from reference TRBV5-1 and TRBJ1-1, is KAGVTQTPRYLIKTRGQQVTLSCSPISGHRSVSWYQQTPGQGLQFLFEYFSETQRNKGNFPGRFSGRQFSNSRSEMNVSTLELGDSALYLCASSLQGNTEAFFGQGTRLTVV.

This clone was seen many times. The rearrangement links TRBV6-6 to TRBJ1-4; D may be TRBD1 (5 bases). The CDR3 has 14 residues. Germline V gene lookup returns CDR1 MNHNY and CDR2 SVGAGI (reference sequence). V was pared by 6 bases and J by 3 bases, with 11 bases between. The CDR3: CASSPRQPNEKLFF. DNA for the CDR3: TGTGCCAGCAGCCCTCGACAGCCTAATGAAAAACTGTTTTTT.

V gene TRBV11-2 combines with J gene TRBJ2-7, with D unclear. This CDR3 has 13 residues. Between the trimmed V and J ends, which lost 4 bases and 6 bases, there was a span of 13 bases. CDR1 is SGHAT and CDR2 is FQNNGV in the germline V gene. DNA of the CDR3: TGTGCCAGCAGCTCAGACACCATTAGCGAGCAGTACTTC. It specifies CASSSDTISEQYF.

This clone was seen just once. This chain uses TRBV28 with TRBJ2-7, with unresolved D. This CDR3 is 12 amino acids long. In germline, CDR1 is MDHEN, CDR2 SYDVKM. The germline V and J ends were trimmed by 3 bases and 6 bases, with 9 bases remaining between them. DNA of the CDR3: TGTGCCAGCAGTTTTGCCGGGTCCGAGCAGTACTTC. It specifies CASSFAGSEQYF.

Comments on this clone: Other DNA sequences in the same sample also yield this CDR3. The gene calls are TRBV5-1 and TRBJ1-1; no firm D call. Deletions cut 1 base from V and 1 base from J, with 5 bases between. The CDR3 contains 13 residues. Per germline, CDR1 SGHRS and CDR2 YFSETQ. DNA for the CDR3: TGCGCCAGCAGCTTGACACAGAACACTGAAGCTTTCTTT. It codes for CASSLTQNTEAFF.

For this clone: Other nucleotide sequences from this sample produce the same CDR3. The J gene is TRBJ2-3, the V gene TRBV4-1; no firm D call. V lost 2 bases, J lost 6 bases, and 9 bases lay in between. This CDR3 is built from 13 residues. Germline V gene sequence: CDR1 MGHRA, CDR2 YSYEKL. The CDR3: CASSQRSGDTQYF. The DNA of the CDR3 is TGCGCCAGCAGCCAACGTTCCGGGGATACGCAGTATTTT.

This chain links TRBV28 with TRBJ2-7, with D uncertain. The CDR3 is made up of 11 amino acids. Germline CDR1 is MDHEN and CDR2 is SYDVKM. Trimming took off 6 bases at V and 2 bases at J, with 5 bases between the two ends. The CDR3 nucleotides are TGTGCCAGCAGGGATACCTACGAGCAGTACTTC. Protein product: CASRDTYEQYF.

As to this clone: A much larger clone lies a single base off, so this may be a read error. The sample holds other DNA sequences that translate to the same CDR3. V and J are TRBV30 and TRBJ2-1; D unresolved. V lost 2 bases and J lost 9, with 14 bases in between. The CDR3 contains 13 residues. The germline CDR1 and CDR2 sequences are GTSNPN and SVGIG (reference sequence). Here the CDR3 DNA reads TGTGCCTGGAGTACTTGGAGTGGGCTTGAGCAGTTCTTC. Its translation: CAWSTWSGLEQFF.

The gene calls are TRBV28 and TRBJ2-5; D possibly matches TRBD1 or TRBD2 (5 bases each). V was shortened by 5 bases and J by 1 base, with 14 bases between the two germline ends. The CDR3 loop spans 15 amino acids. Germline lookup yields CDR1 MDHEN and CDR2 SYDVKM. DNA of the CDR3: TGTGCCAGCAGTAACCGAGGGGACCTCCAAGAGACCCAGTACTTC. Protein product: CASSNRGDLQETQYF.